A selection of T cell receptor beta chains follows, all from one sample in a study of blood T cell repertoires in COVID-19. The repertoire was sequenced with immunoSEQ multiplex PCR; TCRdb's copy has only in-frame clones and lacks some. Among around 200,000 clones, more than 70% were seen once, and the ten largest hold 15% to 20%. The sequenced sample was peripheral blood. These receptors were collected from a person aged 65 to 85 with COVID-19, enrolled during active disease. The CDR3 runs from the conserved cysteine through the conserved F or W. Each record gives: D gene, J gene, V gene, clone size, CDR3 protein, CDR3 DNA. A D gene is named only where the DNA matches it firmly. Only some rows state a clone size, as once, few, many or a class for expanded clones.

TRBD2	TRBJ2-4	TRBV20-1	-	CSASLPGGLAKNIQYF	TGCAGTGCTAGTTTGCCCGGGGGGTTAGCCAAAAACATTCAGTACTTC
-	TRBJ1-5	TRBV25-1	few	CASRTFPRRNSSHQPQHF	TGTGCCAGCAGGACATTTCCCCGACGGAACTCTAGCCATCAGCCCCAGCATTTT
TRBD2	TRBJ2-7	TRBV3-1/TRBV3-2	-	CASSQAGGGPFEQYF	TGTGCCAGCAGCCAAGCTGGGGGAGGGCCTTTCGAGCAGTACTTC
-	TRBJ2-5	TRBV2	-	CASSTGLPEETQYF	TGTGCCAGCAGTACGGGACTCCCCGAGGAGACCCAGTACTTC
-	TRBJ1-1	TRBV6-5	-	CASSYQGENTEAFF	TGTGCCAGCAGTTACCAAGGGGAGAACACTGAAGCTTTCTTT
TRBD2	TRBJ2-1	TRBV11-2	-	CASSPSGSSGVNEQFF	TGTGCCAGCAGTCCAAGTGGTTCTAGCGGGGTCAATGAGCAGTTCTTC
-	TRBJ1-3	TRBV6-1	-	CASSEVAGTGNTIYF	TGTGCCAGCAGTGAAGTGGCAGGGACTGGAAACACCATATATTTT
TRBD1	TRBJ1-1	TRBV7-9	-	CASLRQGGWDTEAFF	TGTGCCAGCTTGCGACAGGGCGGTTGGGACACTGAAGCTTTCTTT
-	TRBJ2-5	TRBV7-9	-	CASSLRKGRQETQYF	TGTGCCAGCAGCTTACGTAAGGGGCGGCAAGAGACCCAGTACTTC
-	TRBJ1-4	TRBV9	-	CASSVGGLGEKLFF	TGTGCCAGCAGCGTAGGGGGCCTCGGTGAAAAACTGTTTTTT
-	TRBJ2-2	TRBV7-3	-	CASSFLGVAGELFF	TGTGCCAGCAGCTTCTTAGGGGTAGCCGGGGAGCTGTTTTTT
-	TRBJ2-5	TRBV6-5	few	CASSSEFGETQYF	TGTGCCAGCAGTTCGGAGTTCGGTGAGACCCAGTACTTC
-	TRBJ1-4	TRBV27	once	CASSLQGGRQKLFF	TGTGCCAGCAGTCTACAGGGTGGGCGGCAAAAACTGTTTTTT
TRBD1	TRBJ1-4	TRBV10-3	-	CAISAGQGPEKLFF	TGTGCCATCAGTGCGGGACAGGGGCCTGAAAAACTGTTTTTT
-	TRBJ2-2	TRBV27	-	CASRVRGSPGELFF	TGTGCCAGCAGGGTCAGGGGTTCCCCCGGGGAGCTGTTTTTT
-	TRBJ1-2	TRBV28	-	CASSSTTGWTF	TGTGCCAGCAGTTCGACGACAGGATGGACCTTC
-	TRBJ1-1	TRBV19	-	CASSIGGGRFTEAFF	TGTGCCAGTAGTATCGGCGGGGGGCGATTCACTGAAGCTTTCTTT
TRBD1	TRBJ1-4	TRBV6-6	-	CASSYSGGTGLLTNEKLFF	TGTGCCAGCAGCTACTCTGGGGGGACAGGGTTGTTGACTAATGAAAAACTGTTTTTT
TRBD1	TRBJ1-5	TRBV14	once	CASSPGTDQPQHF	TGTGCCAGCAGCCCCGGGACAGATCAGCCCCAGCATTTT
-	TRBJ1-2	TRBV6-2/TRBV6-3	many	CASSLDTNYGYTF	TGTGCCAGCAGCCTGGACACTAACTATGGCTACACCTTC
-	TRBJ1-1	TRBV10-3	-	CAISVRSVDTEAFF	TGTGCCATCAGTGTCAGGTCTGTCGACACTGAAGCTTTCTTT
-	TRBJ2-3	TRBV19	-	CASSIGPQRFTDTQYF	TGTGCCAGTAGTATAGGTCCTCAGCGCTTCACAGATACGCAGTATTTT
-	TRBJ2-7	TRBV2	-	CASKVSHEQYF	TGTGCCAGCAAGGTTAGCCACGAGCAGTACTTC
TRBD2	TRBJ2-3	TRBV11-2	-	CASSQKGLLLSTDTQYF	TGTGCCAGCAGCCAAAAGGGACTACTTCTTAGCACAGATACGCAGTATTTT